Listed below are T cell receptor beta chains from one sample, sequenced in a study of blood T cells in healthy people across ages. TCRdb itself ran the 5' RACE reads through MiXCR, one entry per CDR3 protein. The profile shows around 400,000 distinct CDR3 sequences, about 55% of them singletons. Sequencing input: blood. All receptors derive from a man aged 55 to 70 in good health. CDR3s include the opening cysteine and the closing phenylalanine or tryptophan. D genes are given only for firm matches. Not every row has a clone size; where given, it reads once, few, many or a size class.

D gene	J gene	V gene	clone size	CDR3 DNA	CDR3 protein
TRBD1	TRBJ2-1	TRBV28	-	TGTGCCAGCAGAAGGACACAGGGGTTTACCTACAATGAGCAGTTCTTC	CASRRTQGFTYNEQFF
-	TRBJ1-4	TRBV20-1	-	TGCAGTGCTAGAGGCTCAGCTAATGAAAAACTGTTTTTT	CSARGSANEKLFF
TRBD1	TRBJ2-4	TRBV6-6	-	TGTGCCAGCAGACAAGGACAGGGGAAGGGGTACTTC	CASRQGQGKGYF
-	TRBJ1-1	TRBV4-3	-	TGCGCCAGCAGCCAAGATTGGACGGGTGGGAACACTGAAGCTTTCTTT	CASSQDWTGGNTEAFF
TRBD1	TRBJ2-7	TRBV7-9	-	TGTGCCAGCAGCCCCATCGGGACAGGGTTCGACGAGCAGTACTTC	CASSPIGTGFDEQYF
-	TRBJ2-1	TRBV6-1	-	TGTGCCAGCAGTGAAGATAGCATCCGGAATGAGCAGTTCTTC	CASSEDSIRNEQFF
-	TRBJ2-7	TRBV7-9	once	TGTGCCAGCGGGGAGGGGACAAGCGAGCAGTACTTC	CASGEGTSEQYF
-	TRBJ2-7	TRBV7-3	-	TGTGCCAGCAGCTTACGTGGGCGGGGCTCCTACAATGAGCAGTACTTC	CASSLRGRGSYNEQYF
-	TRBJ2-2	TRBV20-1	once	TGCTGTGCCAAACATGGGGATACCGGGGAGCTGTTTTTT	CCAKHGDTGELFF
TRBD1	TRBJ2-1	TRBV6-6	-	TGTGCCAGCAGTTACGGACAGGGTCGGAAGGAGACCCAGTTCTTC	CASSYGQGRKETQFF
-	TRBJ1-2	TRBV7-2	-	TGTGCCAGCAGCTTTGGAGGACAGCAGTATGGCTACACCTTC	CASSFGGQQYGYTF
TRBD1	TRBJ1-4	TRBV29-1	-	TGTAGCGTATCACAGGGGGCAGCTAATGAAAAACTGTTTTTT	CSVSQGAANEKLFF
TRBD1	TRBJ2-1	TRBV7-2	-	TGTGCCAGCAGCTTAAGGGGCAGGGGGATGGACAATGAGCAGTTCTTC	CASSLRGRGMDNEQFF
TRBD1	TRBJ2-7	TRBV2	once	TGTGCCAGCAGGGGACAGGGGGCCCACGAGCAGTACTTC	CASRGQGAHEQYF
TRBD1	TRBJ2-7	TRBV7-6	few	TGTGCCAGCAGCCGTCAGGGGACAGGTTCCTACGAGCAGTACTTC	CASSRQGTGSYEQYF
-	TRBJ2-7	TRBV9	-	TGTGCCAGCAGCCCCTATGTGGACCAAAAAGCCTACGAGCAGTACTTC	CASSPYVDQKAYEQYF
-	TRBJ2-5	TRBV7-3	many	TGTGCCAGCAGCTTAGGCATTAATCGGGGACCCCGAAGTGAAGAGACCCAGTACTTC	CASSLGINRGPRSEETQYF
-	TRBJ2-3	TRBV9	-	TGTGCCAGCAGCGTAGATATCAGCACAGATACGCAGTATTTT	CASSVDISTDTQYF
-	TRBJ1-1	TRBV5-6	-	TGTGCCAGCAGCCCCGGATGGGGGGGTATGAACACTGAAGCTTTCTTT	CASSPGWGGMNTEAFF
-	TRBJ1-6	TRBV18	-	TGTGCCAGCTCACTGGGACACGTAGAAAATCCACCCCTCCACTTT	CASSLGHVENPPLHF
TRBD2	TRBJ2-5	TRBV29-1	few	TGCAGCGTTGAAGTACTAGCGGGACTTGCGAGACGAGAGACCCAGTACTTC	CSVEVLAGLARRETQYF